Below are 31 T cell receptor beta chains sequenced from a single sample in a study of T cell responses to AZD1222 COVID-19 vaccine. Only in-frame clones appear in the TCRdb table, and some are missing; sequencing was by immunoSEQ multiplex PCR. This table has 250,000 to 300,000 clones, around 93% appearing once. Source: peripheral blood, taken 28 days after the second AZD1222 dose. The receptor set was obtained from an adult who received the AZD1222 COVID-19 vaccine.

The CDR3 reads CASSPKETQYF. The CDR3 DNA reads as TGTGCCAGCAGCCCGAAAGAGACCCAGTACTTC. The chain has TRBV12-3 or TRBV12-4 and TRBJ2-5; no definite D call. With 6 bases removed from V and 3 bases from J, the gap between germline ends came to 5 bases. The CDR3 has 11 residues.

The rearrangement joins TRBV7-2 to TRBJ2-3; D might be TRBD2 (6 bases). The CDR3 is made up of 14 amino acids. CDR1 and CDR2 (germline): SGHTA, FQGNSA. The ends were cut back, 6 bases at V and 4 bases at J, with 14 bases in the middle. CDR3 nucleotide sequence: TGTGCCAGCAGAGGGGACTCCCCGGCAGATACGCAGTATTTT. Residues: CASRGDSPADTQYF.

The rearrangement joins TRBV6-5 to TRBJ2-7; 7 nucleotides match TRBD2. The CDR3 extends over 15 amino acids. V dropped 5 bases and J dropped 5; count of bases not matched to a gene: 12. Germline CDR1 is MNHEY and CDR2 is SVGAGI. DNA for the CDR3: TGTGCCAGCAGTCCCCCGGGAGGTCCCATTGACGAGCAGTACTTC. It specifies CASSPPGGPIDEQYF.

The chain links TRBV25-1 to TRBJ1-1; D is undetermined. Germline CDR1 and CDR2: MGHDK and SYGVNS. The CDR3 is 14 residues long. V shed 3 bases and J shed 5 bases, with 13 bases lying between them. CDR3 residues: CASSEDGRRTEAFF. CDR3 DNA: TGTGCCAGCAGTGAGGACGGGAGGAGGACTGAAGCTTTCTTT.

This clone has just one count. At one end, the junction sequence differs from germline, possibly due to a read error. This sequence joins TRBV24-1 and TRBJ2-1; D remains ambiguous. CDR3 length: 8 residues. Germline CDR1 is KGHDR and CDR2 is SFDVKD. CDR3 residues: CLHHEQFF. As DNA, the CDR3 is TGCCTCCACCATGAGCAGTTCTTC.

This clone appeared a few times. The rearrangement joins TRBV28 to TRBJ1-2; TRBD1 might be the D (6 bases). The V gene's germline CDR1 is MDHEN and CDR2 SYDVKM. V lost 5 bases and J lost 6, with 19 bases in between. The CDR3 extends over 15 amino acids. The CDR3 protein is CASSTAGERVDGYTF. As DNA, the CDR3 is TGTGCCAGCAGTACGGCAGGGGAGAGGGTAGATGGCTACACCTTC.

CDR3 in DNA: TGTGCCAGCAGCCTTTACAGGGGGCGCGACGTTGTCGGGGAGCTGTTTTTT. This gives the protein CASSLYRGRDVVGELFF. V is TRBV3-1 (or the pseudogene TRBV3-2) and J is TRBJ2-2; 9 bases align to TRBD1. The CDR3 loop spans 17 amino acids. The trim removed 4 bases at V and 7 bases at J, leaving 13 bases unmatched. Per germline, CDR1 LGHDT and CDR2 YNNKEL (reference sequence).

V usage is TRBV30 and J usage is TRBJ2-5; D is perhaps TRBD2 (5 bases). This CDR3 has 15 amino acids. Trimming shortened V by 0 bases and J by 1 base, and 12 bases separated the two germline ends. The V gene's germline CDR1 is GTSNPN and CDR2 SVGIG (reference sequence). Written as DNA, the CDR3 is TGTGCCTGGAGTGTTGGTAATAGCGTCCAAGAGACCCAGTACTTC. As protein: CAWSVGNSVQETQYF.

The chain employs TRBV12-3 or TRBV12-4 and TRBJ2-7, with 7 nucleotides matching TRBD1. After removal of 3 bases from V and 2 bases from J, the junction contained 1 base not matched to a gene. The CDR3 is 13 amino acids. This chain's CDR3 is CASSFGTAYEQYF. CDR3 DNA: TGTGCCAGCAGTTTCGGGACAGCCTACGAGCAGTACTTC.

The chain is built from TRBV2 and TRBJ1-4; D remains ambiguous. The CDR3 has 13 amino acids. Germline V CDR1 and CDR2: SNHLY, FYNNEI. V dropped 7 bases and J dropped 6 bases, with 12 bases sitting between them. In nucleotides, the CDR3 is TGTGCCAGCACTTCCGAGCGGGATGAAAAACTGTTTTTT. This codes for CASTSERDEKLFF.

V usage is TRBV23-1 and J usage is TRBJ2-7; D possibly matches TRBD1 or TRBD2 (6 bases each). TRBV23-1 is designated an ORF whose function remains uncertain. The CDR3 totals 14 residues. V gave up 8 bases and J gave up 0 bases, with 14 bases separating them. The CDR3 reads CASSPRGDSYEQYF. The CDR3 region has the DNA TGCGCCAGCTCTCCTAGGGGGGACTCCTACGAGCAGTACTTC.

The chain is built from TRBV20-1 and TRBJ1-2; D is uncertain. There are 11 residues in the CDR3. V was shortened by 6 bases and J by 0 bases, with 5 bases between the two germline ends. CDR1 is DFQATT and CDR2 is SNEGSKA in the germline V gene (reference sequence). In DNA form, the CDR3 reads TGCAGTGCACCAGCTAACTATGGCTACACCTTC. This translates into CSAPANYGYTF.

Remarks on this clone: The same CDR3 can be traced to other DNA sequences in this sample. V and J are TRBV19 and TRBJ1-3, with unresolved D. The germline V and J ends were trimmed by 3 bases and 1 base, with 4 bases remaining between them. The CDR3 spans 13 residues. Per the germline V gene, CDR1 is LNHDA and CDR2 is SQIVND (reference sequence). The CDR3 sequence is CASSIDSGNTIYF. CDR3 DNA: TGTGCCAGTAGTATTGATTCTGGAAACACCATATATTTT.

This clone was recorded once. The chain recombines TRBV28 with TRBJ1-1, with D perhaps matching TRBD1 (5 bases). With 7 bases removed from V and 3 bases from J, the gap between germline ends came to 15 bases. Germline loops: CDR1 MDHEN, CDR2 SYDVKM. CDR3 length: 14 amino acids. CDR3 coding DNA: TGTGCCAGCATCACTGGCGGGGGGTACACTGAAGCTTTCTTT. Its protein is CASITGGGYTEAFF.

This chain joins TRBV9 and TRBJ1-2; 7 bases agree with TRBD1. CDR3 length equals 15 residues. The germline V gene encodes CDR1 SGDLS and CDR2 YYNGEE. The V segment lost 3 bases and the J segment 0 bases; nucleotides outside the gene matches: 5. As DNA, the CDR3 is TGTGCCAGCAGCGCGACAGGGCTTCCTAACTATGGCTACACCTTC. Amino acid sequence: CASSATGLPNYGYTF.

This clone was observed a handful of times. This chain connects TRBV12-5 to TRBJ2-1; maybe TRBD2 (5 bases). Trimming left V 1 base short and J 7 bases short, with 8 bases between. Germline CDR1 is LGHNT and CDR2 is FRNRAP. This CDR3 contains 13 residues. CDR3 loop: CASGLDRGNEQFF. As DNA, the CDR3 is TGTGCTAGTGGTTTGGACCGGGGTAATGAGCAGTTCTTC.

The chain uses TRBV4-1 and TRBJ2-1; 15 bases line up with TRBD2. The germline V gene has CDR1 MGHRA and CDR2 YSYEKL. This CDR3 comprises 16 residues. The ends lost 2 bases at V and 10 bases at J; junction bases unmatched: 6. The CDR3 here is CASSQRTSGGAYEQFF. CDR3 nucleotides: TGCGCCAGCAGCCAACGGACTAGCGGGGGGGCCTACGAGCAGTTCTTC.

This chain joins TRBV3-1 (or the pseudogene TRBV3-2) and TRBJ2-3, with 12 bases that match TRBD2. Trimming at V came to 0 bases and at J to 4 bases, leaving 5 bases not matched to a gene. There are 17 residues in the CDR3. Germline V gene sequence: CDR1 LGHDT, CDR2 YNNKEL (reference sequence). The CDR3 here is CASSQELAGGLADTQYF. CDR3 in DNA: TGTGCCAGCAGCCAAGAACTAGCGGGGGGCCTTGCAGATACGCAGTATTTT.

DNA of the CDR3: TGTGCCAGCAGCTTATCCGGTTCGGTAGGGGAAAAACTGTTTTTT. Amino acids: CASSLSGSVGEKLFF. This chain uses TRBV7-2 with TRBJ1-4; no clear D gene. Between the trimmed V and J ends, which lost 2 bases and 8 bases, there was a span of 15 bases. The length of the CDR3 is 15 residues. Germline V gene sequence: CDR1 SGHTA, CDR2 FQGNSA. The whole variable domain, filled in from reference TRBV7-2 and TRBJ1-4, reads GAGVSQSPSNKVTEKGKDVELRCDPISGHTALYWYRQSLGQGLEFLIYFQGNSAPDKSGLPSDRFSAERTGGSVSTLTIQRTQQEDSAVYLCASSLSGSVGEKLFFGSGTQLSVL.

This chain uses TRBV5-6 with TRBJ2-7; 7 positions match TRBD1. CDR1 and CDR2 (germline): SGHDT, YYEEEE. This CDR3 has 15 amino acids. V lost 1 base, J lost 7 bases, and 11 bases stayed unmatched. The CDR3 DNA reads as TGTGCCAGCAGCTTGCGGCAGGGGGTAGTTGGGGAGCAGTACTTC. This gives the protein CASSLRQGVVGEQYF.

This clone was detected only once. The CDR3 DNA reads TGTGCCAGTTCTTTCCGGGGAACGAACACTGAAGCTTTCTTT. Its translation: CASSFRGTNTEAFF. The J gene is TRBJ1-1, the V gene TRBV19, with D hard to call. V was cut by 8 bases and J by 1 base, with 14 bases left in between. Per germline, CDR1 LNHDA and CDR2 SQIVND (reference sequence). This CDR3 region has 14 residues.

The gene calls are TRBV7-8 and TRBJ1-1; D is uncertain. V gave up 5 bases and J gave up 2 bases, with 18 bases separating them. The CDR3 contains 16 residues. Germline lookup yields CDR1 SGHVS and CDR2 FQNEAQ. CDR3 nucleotides: TGTGCCAGCAGCCCCCGGAGGCCGCCTACTAACACTGAAGCTTTCTTT. Amino acid sequence: CASSPRRPPTNTEAFF.

Only a few counts were recorded for this clone. The chain combines TRBV6-4 with TRBJ2-1; a weak D match, TRBD1 (5 bases). The length of the CDR3 is 12 residues. V lost 8 bases, J lost 11 bases, and 16 bases lay in between. Per germline, CDR1 MRHNA and CDR2 SNTAGT. In DNA, the CDR3 is TGTGCCAGCGACCTTATTACAGGTAAGCAGTTCTTC. The encoded protein is CASDLITGKQFF.

This clone was seen only once. The genes are TRBV2 and TRBJ1-1, with TRBD1 matching over 8 bases. The CDR3 loop spans 14 amino acids. From germline, CDR1 is SNHLY and CDR2 FYNNEI. The J segment lost 3 bases and the V segment lost 7 bases, leaving 7 bases of the junction unmatched. The CDR3 here is CASTRGQGDTEAFF. For the CDR3, the DNA is TGTGCCAGCACCCGTGGACAGGGTGACACTGAAGCTTTCTTT.

This clone was observed a handful of times. This rearrangement joins TRBV19 to TRBJ2-7; D uncertain. V was pared by 8 bases and J by 1 base, with 9 bases between. CDR3 length: 12 residues. The germline gives CDR1 LNHDA, CDR2 SQIVND (reference sequence). The CDR3 bases are TGTGCCAGTCCCGGCGTATCCTACGAGCAGTACTTC. It codes for CASPGVSYEQYF.

J is TRBJ2-7 and V is TRBV3-1 (or the pseudogene TRBV3-2), with D unclear. Germline V gene data show CDR1 as LGHDT and CDR2 as YNNKEL (reference sequence). V was shortened by 4 bases and J by 5 bases, with 6 bases between the two germline ends. This CDR3 is 11 amino acids long. CDR3 sequence: CASSLFHEQYF. Written as DNA, the CDR3 is TGTGCCAGCAGCCTATTCCACGAGCAGTACTTC.

V is TRBV19 and J is TRBJ1-1; D call uncertain. From germline, CDR1 is LNHDA and CDR2 SQIVND (reference sequence). This CDR3 region has 15 residues. Trimming removed 5 bases from V and 5 bases from J, with 18 bases in between. The CDR3 loop reads CASSPGLGYGTEAFF. CDR3 DNA: TGTGCCAGTAGTCCTGGGTTGGGATATGGGACTGAAGCTTTCTTT.

The chain has TRBV24-1 and TRBJ2-3; D may be TRBD1 (5 bases). Germline-derived CDR1 and CDR2 are KGHDR and SFDVKD. Trimming took 5 bases from V and 4 from J, leaving 9 bases between them. This CDR3 region has 13 residues. CDR3 loop: CATSGRGADTQYF. CDR3 nucleotide sequence: TGTGCCACCAGTGGAAGGGGTGCAGATACGCAGTATTTT.

The V gene is TRBV6-5, the J gene TRBJ1-6; D is perhaps TRBD1 (5 bases). The CDR3 is 15 residues long. CDR1 is MNHEY and CDR2 is SVGAGI in the germline V gene. V lost 6 bases and J 5 bases, leaving 14 bases between the germline ends. This CDR3 is CASSRVQGNNSPLHF. The CDR3 nucleotides are TGTGCCAGCAGCAGAGTTCAGGGCAATAATTCACCCCTCCACTTT.

The rearrangement joins TRBV7-9 to TRBJ2-7; the D is unclear. Germline V gene sequence: CDR1 SEHNR, CDR2 FQNEAQ (reference sequence). CDR3 length equals 14 residues. Trimming cost V 5 bases and J 3 bases, with 14 bases left between them. Written as DNA, the CDR3 is TGTGCCAGCAGCCCCCCCGTTCCAAGCTACGAGCAGTACTTC. Translated: CASSPPVPSYEQYF.

The J gene is TRBJ1-6, the V gene TRBV28; D not resolved. Looked up from germline, CDR1 is MDHEN and CDR2 is SYDVKM. The CDR3 contains 16 residues. The V end was cut by 3 bases, the J end by 1 base, with 10 bases between. This CDR3 is CASSLGVGSYNSPLHF. CDR3 bases: TGTGCCAGCAGTTTGGGAGTGGGGTCCTATAATTCACCCCTCCACTTT.